Following are 4 T cell receptor beta chains from one sample sequenced in a study of cytomegalovirus exposure and HLA in healthy donors. 60 Vbeta and 13 Jbeta primers were used in PCR. Here immunoSEQ multiplex PCR was the method, and the copy in TCRdb shows in-frame clones only, minus some. Of around 90,000 clones in the sample, 62% were seen once. The sequenced material came from PBMCs. These receptors were collected from a woman aged 25 to 39 in good health and CMV-seropositive.

The chain is built from TRBV6-1 and TRBJ1-5; D is unresolved. Trimming shortened V by 2 bases and J by 7 bases, and 9 bases separated the two germline ends. The V gene's germline CDR1 is MNHNS and CDR2 SASEGT. The length of the CDR3 is 13 residues. In DNA, the CDR3 is TGTGCCAGCAGTGAAATCGGCGGGCAGCCCCAGCATTTT. Protein sequence: CASSEIGGQPQHF.

This clone was seen only a few times. The CDR3 region is CASSARRLANTGELFF. The CDR3 bases are TGTGCCAGCAGCGCCCGGCGACTAGCGAACACCGGGGAGCTGTTTTTT. V gene TRBV9 combines with J gene TRBJ2-2; a weak D match, TRBD2 (6 bases). The CDR3 consists of 16 residues. Trimming removed 3 bases at V and 0 bases at J, with 12 bases between. CDR1 SGDLS and CDR2 YYNGEE come from the germline V gene.

This clone was seen more than once but under ten times. This chain links TRBV15 with TRBJ1-4, with 12 nucleotides matching TRBD1. The germline V gene has CDR1 LNHNV and CDR2 YYDKDF (reference sequence). The ends lost 3 bases at V and 4 bases at J; junction bases unmatched: 6. The CDR3 extends over 17 amino acids. CDR3 protein: CATSSTGTGGGNEKLFF. CDR3 DNA sequence: TGTGCCACCAGCAGCACCGGGACAGGGGGCGGTAATGAAAAACTGTTTTTT.

The V call is TRBV6-1, the J call TRBJ1-5; D is perhaps TRBD1 (5 bases). With 4 bases removed from V and 0 bases from J, the gap between germline ends came to 10 bases. The germline gives CDR1 MNHNS, CDR2 SASEGT. The length of the CDR3 is 15 residues. Written as DNA, the CDR3 is TGTGCCAGCAGTGTCACGACAGATAGCAATCAGCCCCAGCATTTT. As protein: CASSVTTDSNQPQHF.